Listed here are 8 T cell receptor beta chains from one sample, sequenced in a study of cytomegalovirus exposure and HLA in healthy donors. 13 Jbeta primers and 60 Vbeta primers were used for the PCR. Sequencing was performed with immunoSEQ multiplex PCR; in TCRdb, only in-frame clones are kept and a portion is missing. Found here are some 200,000 clones, 60% to 85% of them singletons; the top ten hold around a sixth. Specimen: PBMCs. All receptors derive from a man aged 35 to 55 in good health and CMV-seronegative.

The J gene is TRBJ2-7, the V gene TRBV15; TRBD1 aligns across 7 bases. Germline-derived CDR1 and CDR2 are LNHNV and YYDKDF (reference sequence). V lost 5 bases, J lost 2 bases, and 6 bases stayed unmatched. CDR3 size: 14 residues. The CDR3 is CATSLPGTAYEQYF. The CDR3 bases are TGTGCCACCAGCTTACCCGGGACAGCCTACGAGCAGTACTTC. Drawing the rest from reference TRBV15 and TRBJ2-7, the complete variable domain is DAMVIQNPRYQVTQFGKPVTLSCSQTLNHNVMYWYQQKSSQAPKLLFHYYDKDFNNEADTPDNFQSRRPNTSFCFLDIRSPGLGDTAMYLCATSLPGTAYEQYFGPGTRLTVT.

The rearrangement links TRBV19 to TRBJ1-1; D is possibly TRBD1 (5 bases). CDR1 and CDR2 (germline): LNHDA, SQIVND (reference sequence). The CDR3 is 15 amino acids. Trimming took off 4 bases at V and 1 base at J, with 13 bases between the two ends. This CDR3 reads CASSTPTAQNTEAFF. The CDR3 region has the DNA TGTGCCAGTAGTACCCCGACAGCTCAGAACACTGAAGCTTTCTTT.

This chain connects TRBV7-2 to TRBJ1-1; tentatively, D is TRBD1 (5 bases). CDR1 SGHTA and CDR2 FQGNSA come from the germline V gene. The V gene lost 6 bases and the J gene lost 1 base, with 6 bases spanning the gap. The CDR3 extends over 12 amino acids. The CDR3 DNA reads as TGTGCCAGCAGGGGGCAGAACACTGAAGCTTTCTTT. Protein: CASRGQNTEAFF.

The chain is built from TRBV7-8 and TRBJ2-7; 10 bases agree with TRBD2. J gave up 3 bases and V 5 bases, and 7 bases lay outside the gene matches. Germline V gives CDR1 SGHVS, CDR2 FQNEAQ. The CDR3 consists of 15 residues. CDR3 in amino acids: CASSPGLAELYEQYF. The CDR3 coding sequence is TGTGCCAGCAGCCCCGGACTAGCGGAACTCTACGAGCAGTACTTC.

A few counts support this clone. The chain employs TRBV27 and TRBJ2-1; possible D gene TRBD2, 5 bases. Germline loops: CDR1 MNHEY, CDR2 SMNVEV (reference sequence). The CDR3 totals 14 residues. Trimming removed 3 bases from V and 8 bases from J, with 14 bases in between. The CDR3: CASSFRRGRHEQFF. The CDR3 bases are TGTGCCAGCAGTTTCCGACGGGGTCGACATGAGCAGTTCTTC.

Remarks on this clone: A read error may produce the germline difference seen at one junction end. Other DNA sequences from this sample encode an identical CDR3 as well. The chain combines TRBV13 with TRBJ2-3, with 12 nucleotides matching TRBD2. Germline V gene sequence: CDR1 PRHDT, CDR2 FYEKMQ (reference sequence). This CDR3 comprises 17 residues. The CDR3 bases are TGTGCCAGCAGCTGGCGGACGACTAGCGGGAGCACGGATACGCAGTATTTT. Protein product: CASSWRTTSGSTDTQYF.

The rearrangement joins TRBV6-1 to TRBJ1-5; D may be TRBD1 (6 bases). The V gene's germline CDR1 is MNHNS and CDR2 SASEGT. The V end was cut by 11 bases, the J end by 1 base, with 18 bases between. The CDR3 is made up of 15 amino acids. CDR3 DNA sequence: TGTGCCTCCCGAGGGGGGGTCTTCAGCAATCAGCCCCAGCATTTT. Its protein product is CASRGGVFSNQPQHF.

The chain carries TRBV5-1 and TRBJ1-6, with D tentatively TRBD1 (6 bases). V gave up 4 bases and J gave up 0 bases, with 11 bases separating them. Germline values: CDR1 SGHRS, CDR2 YFSETQ. This CDR3 is 16 amino acids long. The CDR3 region is CASSIGQYSYNSPLHF. The CDR3 nucleotides read TGCGCCAGCAGCATAGGACAGTACTCCTATAATTCACCCCTCCACTTT.